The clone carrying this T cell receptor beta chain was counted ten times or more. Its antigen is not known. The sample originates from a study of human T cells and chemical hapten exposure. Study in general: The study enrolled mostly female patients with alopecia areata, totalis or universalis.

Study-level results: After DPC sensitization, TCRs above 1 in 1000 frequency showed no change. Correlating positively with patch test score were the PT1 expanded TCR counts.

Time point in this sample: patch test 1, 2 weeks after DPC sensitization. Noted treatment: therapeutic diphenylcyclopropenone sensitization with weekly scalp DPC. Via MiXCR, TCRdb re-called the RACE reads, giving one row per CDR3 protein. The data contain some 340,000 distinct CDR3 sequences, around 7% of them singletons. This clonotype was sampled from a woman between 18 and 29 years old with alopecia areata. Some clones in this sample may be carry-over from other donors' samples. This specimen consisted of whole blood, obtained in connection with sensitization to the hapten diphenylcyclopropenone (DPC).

The CDR3 DNA follows: TGTGCCACCAGCGGGGGGTCGAGTCAGCCCCAGCATTTT. It codes for CATSGGSSQPQHF. The chain has TRBV24-1 and TRBJ1-5, with D tentatively TRBD1 (5 bases). Germline CDR1 and CDR2: KGHDR and SFDVKD. V lost 7 bases, J lost 6 bases, and 12 bases lay in between. CDR3 size: 13 residues.